This entry describes one TCR beta chain. This entry comes from a study of OX40 agonist ivuxolimab in advanced cancers. Study details: The dose-escalation cohort was roughly 83% male, with a mean age of 60 years, ranging about 23 to 79.

The CDR3 consists of 14 residues. Between the trimmed V and J ends, which lost 5 bases and 5 bases, there was a span of 12 bases. Germline V lookup: CDR1 SGHTA, CDR2 FQGNSA. Sequenced by immunoSEQ multiplex PCR; TCRdb stores in-frame clones only, minus some. The data contain tens of thousands of clones, around 90% of them singletons. This receptor was obtained from an adult with an advanced solid tumor such as melanoma, head and neck, liver or kidney cancer. The V gene is TRBV7-2, the J gene TRBJ2-2; D not resolved. The sequences come from CD4+ or CD8+ T cells sorted from blood, collected in a trial of the OX40 agonist ivuxolimab. For the CDR3, the DNA is TGTGCCAGCAGCCCCCCCGCATGGACCGGGGAGCTGTTTTTT. This encodes CASSPPAWTGELFF. The full variable domain, rest sourced from reference TRBV7-2 and TRBJ2-2, is GAGVSQSPSNKVTEKGKDVELRCDPISGHTALYWYRQSLGQGLEFLIYFQGNSAPDKSGLPSDRFSAERTGGSVSTLTIQRTQQEDSAVYLCASSPPAWTGELFFGEGSRLTVL.